These 32 T cell receptor beta chains were sequenced from one sample in a study of early T cells in non-severe SARS-CoV-2 infection. TCRdb re-called the 5' RACE reads through MiXCR, storing one row per CDR3 protein. The repertoire has roughly 40,000 distinct CDR3 sequences, 4.5% to 5% of them found once; the top ten carry 4.8%. The sequenced sample was whole blood. The receptors were sampled from an adult who was a healthcare worker with PCR-confirmed SARS-CoV-2 infection or an uninfected control (not recorded which).

This clonotype was picked up a small number of times. The J gene is TRBJ2-7, the V gene TRBV20-1; TRBD1 agrees at 9 bases. The trim removed 3 bases at V and 1 base at J, leaving 4 bases unmatched. Germline assignment: CDR1 DFQATT and CDR2 SNEGSKA (reference sequence). CDR3 length: 14 amino acids. CDR3 sequence (DNA): TGCAGTGCTAGTACGGGACAGGGTTCCTACGAGCAGTACTTC. Translation gives CSASTGQGSYEQYF.

This clonotype was seen ten or more times. The chain carries TRBV6-6 and TRBJ2-5; unclear D gene. V was trimmed by 6 bases and J by 0 bases, leaving 2 bases between them. CDR1 and CDR2 (germline): MNHNY, SVGAGI (reference sequence). CDR3 length equals 11 residues. The CDR3 coding sequence is TGTGCCAGCAGGTACCAAGAGACCCAGTACTTC. Its translation is CASRYQETQYF.

In this sample, this clonotype turned up many times. This chain uses TRBV29-1 with TRBJ2-1; no reliable D call. Between the trimmed V and J ends, which lost 3 bases and 10 bases, there was a span of 19 bases. This CDR3 has 14 amino acids. Germline CDR1 SQVTM, CDR2 ANQGSEA. The CDR3 is CSVDTTARYQEQFF. DNA for the CDR3: TGCAGCGTTGACACTACCGCCCGCTATCAGGAGCAGTTCTTC.

This clonotype came up a few times. The V call is TRBV7-9, the J call TRBJ1-4, with D possibly being TRBD1 (5 bases). Germline V gene lookup returns CDR1 SEHNR and CDR2 FQNEAQ (reference sequence). Trimming stripped 1 base from V and 2 bases from J, with 14 bases between. There are 17 residues in the CDR3. This CDR3 is CASSLGGTGRTNEKLFF. CDR3 coding DNA: TGTGCCAGCAGCTTAGGCGGGACCGGTCGGACTAATGAAAAACTGTTTTTT. Full variable domain (remainder filled in from reference TRBV7-9 and TRBJ1-4): DTGVSQNPRHKITKRGQNVTFRCDPISEHNRLYWYRQTLGQGPEFLTYFQNEAQLEKSRLLSDRFSAERPKGSFSTLEIQRTEQGDSAMYLCASSLGGTGRTNEKLFFGSGTQLSVL.

This clonotype appeared a few times. This chain connects TRBV7-7 to TRBJ2-3, with D tentatively TRBD1 (6 bases). This CDR3 is built from 14 residues. CDR1 is SSHAT, CDR2 FNYEAQ, per germline (reference sequence). Trimming shortened V by 5 bases and J by 6 bases, and 15 bases separated the two germline ends. Written as DNA, the CDR3 is TGTGCCAGCAGCAAAGGGGCAGGGGCGGATACGCAGTATTTT. Amino acid sequence: CASSKGAGADTQYF.

The rearrangement joins TRBV5-1 to TRBJ1-6; D not certain. Trimming cost V 0 bases and J 7 bases, with 11 bases left between them. The CDR3 extends over 15 amino acids. The germline V gene encodes CDR1 SGHRS and CDR2 YFSETQ. CDR3 protein: CASSLDPTGNSPLHF. The DNA of the CDR3 is TGCGCCAGCAGCTTGGACCCTACGGGGAATTCACCCCTCCACTTT.

By sample fraction, this clonotype is medium-sized. The chain uses TRBV5-8 and TRBJ1-1; D unclear. The V and J ends lost 2 bases and 1 base respectively, with 6 bases between them. This CDR3 is 13 amino acids long. Germline V gives CDR1 SGHTS, CDR2 YDEGEE. CDR3 DNA: TGTGCCAGCAGCTTTTATGGGAACACTGAAGCTTTCTTT. Residues: CASSFYGNTEAFF.

This clonotype has ten or more counts. This rearrangement joins TRBV7-9 to TRBJ1-1; TRBD1 matches 10 bases. Germline V gene lookup returns CDR1 SEHNR and CDR2 FQNEAQ (reference sequence). V dropped 3 bases and J dropped 1; count of bases not matched to a gene: 2. The CDR3 is 15 residues long. CDR3 DNA sequence: TGTGCCAGCAGCTTGACAGGGGGCCGGAACACTGAAGCTTTCTTT. Encoded protein: CASSLTGGRNTEAFF.

This sequence joins TRBV6-2 or TRBV6-3 and TRBJ2-2; no clear D. The germline gives CDR1 MNHEY, CDR2 SVGEGT. There are 12 residues in the CDR3. The V and J ends lost 4 bases and 9 bases respectively, with 9 bases between them. The CDR3 reads CASSSDARELFF. The CDR3 DNA sequence: TGTGCCAGCAGTTCGGACGCACGGGAGCTGTTTTTT.

Concerning this clonotype: The junction departs from germline at one end; a sequencing error may be responsible. The chain employs TRBV19 and TRBJ2-5; 10 nucleotides align to TRBD2. The CDR3 totals 14 residues. Germline values: CDR1 LNHDA, CDR2 SQIVND (reference sequence). The CDR3 bases are TGTGTCAGTACCTGCGGGACTAGCGAAGAGACCCAGTACTTC. It is translated as CVSTCGTSEETQYF.

The table lists this clonotype with a few counts. The V gene is TRBV4-2, the J gene TRBJ1-1, with 9 bases aligning to TRBD1. After removal of 1 base from V and 4 bases from J, the junction contained 7 bases not matched to a gene. CDR1 LGHNA and CDR2 YNFKEQ come from the germline V gene. The CDR3 is 16 amino acids. The CDR3 sequence: CASSQAGTGSATEAFF. The CDR3 DNA reads as TGTGCCAGCAGCCAAGCTGGGACAGGGTCGGCCACTGAAGCTTTCTTT.

This clonotype was found many times. This chain links TRBV12-3 or TRBV12-4 with TRBJ2-1, with no clear D. Deletions cut 6 bases from V and 12 bases from J, with 9 bases between. CDR3 size: 10 residues. CDR3 sequence: CASSQRRQFF. The CDR3, as DNA: TGTGCCAGCAGCCAACGCCGGCAGTTCTTC.

This clonotype was detected ten times or more. The chain employs TRBV7-6 and TRBJ2-5; 13 bases are shared with TRBD2. Germline V gene sequence: CDR1 SGHVS, CDR2 FNYEAQ. The ends lost 6 bases at V and 2 bases at J; junction bases unmatched: 3. This CDR3 is built from 15 residues. The CDR3 here is CASRVGLAGQETQYF. The CDR3 DNA is TGTGCCAGCAGAGTGGGACTAGCGGGGCAAGAGACCCAGTACTTC.

This clonotype has a handful of counts. The chain recombines TRBV5-1 with TRBJ2-5; 8 nucleotides line up with TRBD2. V shed 0 bases and J 5 bases; nucleotides not matched to a gene: 9. There are 16 residues in the CDR3. CDR1 is SGHRS, CDR2 YFSETQ, per germline. CDR3 in DNA: TGCGCCAGCAGCTTGGTCGGTAGCGGGGTCTTGGAGACCCAGTACTTC. Translated: CASSLVGSGVLETQYF. The entire variable domain, with the rest obtained from reference TRBV5-1 and TRBJ2-5, is as follows: KAGVTQTPRYLIKTRGQQVTLSCSPISGHRSVSWYQQTPGQGLQFLFEYFSETQRNKGNFPGRFSGRQFSNSRSEMNVSTLELGDSALYLCASSLVGSGVLETQYFGPGTRLLVL.

This clonotype was counted at least ten times. The CDR3 nucleotides are TGCAGTGCTAGAGATTACAAAACGGGACAAGAGACCCAGTACTTC. Its translation is CSARDYKTGQETQYF. This chain joins TRBV20-1 and TRBJ2-5; D may be TRBD2 (5 bases). Trimming removed 0 bases at V and 2 bases at J, with 13 bases between. The CDR3 covers 15 residues. Germline V gene sequence: CDR1 DFQATT, CDR2 SNEGSKA (reference sequence).

This clonotype was recorded many times. The chain employs TRBV7-9 and TRBJ2-5; D unclear. The CDR3 extends over 12 amino acids. Germline V gene sequence: CDR1 SEHNR, CDR2 FQNEAQ (reference sequence). The germline V and J ends were trimmed by 2 bases and 5 bases, with 6 bases remaining between them. The DNA of the CDR3 is TGTGCCAGCAGCTTAAACACGGAGACCCAGTACTTC. Its translation is CASSLNTETQYF.

In this sample, this clonotype turned up a few times. The rearrangement links TRBV18 to TRBJ1-4, with D uncertain. The CDR3 loop spans 14 amino acids. The V and J ends lost 3 bases and 0 bases respectively, with 5 bases between them. The germline V gene encodes CDR1 KGHSH and CDR2 LQKENI. CDR3 protein: CASSPSPTNEKLFF. The CDR3 DNA sequence: TGTGCCAGCTCACCGTCGCCAACTAATGAAAAACTGTTTTTT.

In this sample, this clonotype turned up a few times. V is TRBV7-3 and J is TRBJ1-1; D unresolved. CDR3 length: 13 amino acids. Per the germline V gene, CDR1 is SGHTA and CDR2 is FQGTGA. Trimming stripped 6 bases from V and 3 bases from J, with 11 bases between. The CDR3 region is CASSSYVYTEAFF. CDR3 nucleotides: TGTGCCAGCAGTTCTTACGTCTACACTGAAGCTTTCTTT.

There are many counts of this clonotype. The rearrangement uses TRBV5-1 and TRBJ2-7; perhaps TRBD2 as D (6 bases). This CDR3 has 14 amino acids. Trimming left V 4 bases short and J 1 base short, with 12 bases between. CDR1 SGHRS and CDR2 YFSETQ come from the germline V gene. The CDR3 is CASSALSGSYEQYF. The CDR3 DNA reads as TGCGCCAGCAGCGCCCTTAGCGGTTCCTACGAGCAGTACTTC.

This clonotype was counted ten times or more. The V call is TRBV6-6, the J call TRBJ1-1; TRBD1 agrees at 8 bases. The length of the CDR3 is 16 residues. The germline V gene encodes CDR1 MNHNY and CDR2 SVGAGI (reference sequence). V lost 6 bases to trimming and J lost 13 bases; unmatched junction nucleotides: 22. CDR3 nucleotide sequence: TGTGCCAGCAGCACGAAATCCCCCATCCCGACAGGGGTGGGTTTCTTT. This codes for CASSTKSPIPTGVGFF.

The CDR3 sequence: CASTGTGGEKLFF. In DNA form, the CDR3 reads TGTGCCAGCACCGGGACAGGAGGAGAAAAACTGTTTTTT. This chain connects TRBV2 to TRBJ1-4, with 8 nucleotides matching TRBD1. This CDR3 has 13 residues. CDR1 is SNHLY, CDR2 FYNNEI, per germline. V trimming: 7 bases; J trimming: 8 bases; junction bases outside the gene matches: 6. The full variable domain, with the rest looked up from reference TRBV2 and TRBJ1-4, is EPEVTQTPSHQVTQMGQEVILRCVPISNHLYFYWYRQILGQKVEFLVSFYNNEISEKSEIFDDQFSVERPDGSNFTLKIRSTKLEDSAMYFCASTGTGGEKLFFGSGTQLSVL.

The J gene is TRBJ1-1, the V gene TRBV19, with D perhaps matching TRBD1 (6 bases). Per germline, CDR1 LNHDA and CDR2 SQIVND (reference sequence). This CDR3 is built from 14 residues. V was trimmed by 5 bases and J by 3 bases, leaving 13 bases between them. CDR3 nucleotide sequence: TGTGCCAGTAGTCCCCAGGGGATCTACACTGAAGCTTTCTTT. It is translated as CASSPQGIYTEAFF.

The sample holds many counts of this clonotype. The chain links TRBV4-1 to TRBJ1-5; TRBD1 agrees at 8 bases. The CDR3 sequence is 15 residues long. The V gene's germline CDR1 is MGHRA and CDR2 YSYEKL. V lost 1 base and J lost 6; bases outside the gene matches: 5. The CDR3, as DNA: TGCGCCAGCAGCCAAGGACAGGGGTGGACTCAGCCCCAGCATTTT. Translated, it gives CASSQGQGWTQPQHF.

This clonotype was detected ten times or more. The chain employs TRBV6-1 and TRBJ1-1; maybe TRBD1 (5 bases). The CDR3 length is 14 residues. Germline CDR1 and CDR2: MNHNS and SASEGT. Between the trimmed V and J ends, which lost 6 bases and 7 bases, there was a span of 18 bases. Here the CDR3 reads CASRELGEGIEAFF. CDR3 in DNA: TGTGCCAGCAGGGAGCTGGGGGAGGGCATTGAAGCTTTCTTT.

This clonotype was observed many times. J is TRBJ2-7 and V is TRBV7-9, with D maybe TRBD1 (5 bases). Trimming removed 5 bases at V and 2 bases at J, with 22 bases between. The CDR3 consists of 17 residues. Germline CDR1 and CDR2: SEHNR and FQNEAQ (reference sequence). For the CDR3, the DNA is TGTGCCAGCAGCGCGGCCCAGACAGTGACGATGACCTACGAGCAGTACTTC. Translating it yields CASSAAQTVTMTYEQYF.

This clonotype has just a few counts. The gene calls are TRBV10-3 and TRBJ2-7; TRBD1 aligns across 7 bases. In germline, CDR1 is ENHRY, CDR2 SYGVKD. After removal of 11 bases from V and 5 bases from J, the junction contained 9 bases not matched to a gene. There are 12 residues in the CDR3. The CDR3 loop reads CAAEGTDHEQYF. The CDR3, as DNA: TGTGCCGCCGAGGGGACAGACCACGAGCAGTACTTC.

There are a few counts of this clonotype. The J gene is TRBJ1-2, the V gene TRBV7-2; 9 bases match TRBD1. V lost 6 bases, J lost 4 bases, and 6 bases stayed unmatched. This CDR3 is built from 14 residues. From germline, CDR1 is SGHTA and CDR2 FQGNSA. CDR3 region: CASRVPGQGYGYTF. DNA for the CDR3: TGTGCCAGCAGGGTACCGGGACAGGGCTATGGCTACACCTTC.

This clonotype was observed many times. The chain links TRBV30 to TRBJ2-7; no clear D gene. Germline lookup yields CDR1 GTSNPN and CDR2 SVGIG (reference sequence). The CDR3 length is 14 residues. Trimming removed 0 bases from V and 1 base from J, with 10 bases in between. The CDR3 is CAWSVRTNSYEQYF. In DNA form, the CDR3 reads TGTGCCTGGAGTGTCAGGACGAATTCCTACGAGCAGTACTTC.

At least ten counts were recorded for this clonotype. The chain has TRBV6-1 and TRBJ2-2; a weak D match, TRBD2 (6 bases). Per germline, CDR1 MNHNS and CDR2 SASEGT. V lost 3 bases to trimming and J lost 7 bases, with 12 bases between them. This CDR3 spans 14 amino acids. CDR3 sequence (DNA): TGTGCCAGCAGTGAGACTAGGTCCCACGGGGAGCTGTTTTTT. Its protein product is CASSETRSHGELFF.

The chain joins TRBV5-1 to TRBJ2-7; possibly TRBD1 for D (6 bases). Germline V gene data show CDR1 as SGHRS and CDR2 as YFSETQ. V was cut by 6 bases and J by 0 bases, with 16 bases left in between. There are 15 residues in the CDR3. The CDR3, as DNA: TGCGCCAGCATTACACCAGGGGACGGCTCCTACGAGCAGTACTTC. This gives the protein CASITPGDGSYEQYF.

Ten or more counts support this clonotype. This chain connects TRBV5-8 to TRBJ2-7; TRBD2 agrees at 11 bases. V shed 2 bases, J shed 3 bases, and the junction held 7 bases outside the gene matches. Looked up from germline, CDR1 is SGHTS and CDR2 is YDEGEE. This CDR3 region has 16 residues. CDR3 amino acids: CASSLIMTSGDYEQYF. The CDR3 nucleotides read TGTGCCAGCAGCTTAATAATGACTAGCGGGGACTACGAGCAGTACTTC.

This clonotype showed up many times. J is TRBJ2-3 and V is TRBV5-4, with 7 bases lining up with TRBD1. This CDR3 region has 16 residues. V lost 4 bases to trimming and J lost 0 bases; unmatched junction nucleotides: 8. Per germline, CDR1 SGHNT and CDR2 YYREEE (reference sequence). The chain's CDR3 is CASSLGTDPSTDTQYF. CDR3 sequence (DNA): TGTGCCAGCAGCCTGGGGACAGACCCTAGCACAGATACGCAGTATTTT.